Below, 30 T cell receptor beta chains from the same sample are listed, as sequenced in a study of cytomegalovirus exposure and HLA in healthy donors. Both 60 Vbeta primers and 13 Jbeta primers went into the PCR. Profiling relied on immunoSEQ multiplex PCR, and the TCRdb table lists in-frame clones only, not all of them. The sample has about 100,000 clones, roughly 82% seen once. Sequences were obtained from PBMCs. The receptors shown here come from a man aged 50 to 59 in good health and CMV-seronegative.

Concerning this clone itself: Its ends do not fully match the called genes, so a read error is possible. The CDR3 loop is CSSSLGRSDEKLFF. The CDR3 nucleotides read TGTTCCAGCAGCTTAGGCAGGTCGGATGAAAAACTGTTTTTT. The chain carries TRBV7-9 and TRBJ1-4; no reliable D call. The CDR3 is 14 amino acids. Germline V gene data show CDR1 as SEHNR and CDR2 as FQNEAQ (reference sequence).

On this clone: The junction shows a germline mismatch at one end, possibly a read error. The chain carries TRBV7-9 and TRBJ2-7; maybe TRBD2 (5 bases). Germline CDR1 SEHNR, CDR2 FQNEAQ (reference sequence). CDR3 size: 14 residues. CDR3 residues: CSSGGRINSYEQYF. DNA for the CDR3: TGTTCCAGCGGAGGACGGATAAACTCCTACGAGCAGTACTTC.

The chain joins TRBV19 to TRBJ1-6, with TRBD1 identical over 7 bases. The V segment lost 7 bases and the J segment 10 bases; nucleotides outside the gene matches: 10. Germline lookup yields CDR1 LNHDA and CDR2 SQIVND (reference sequence). CDR3 length: 14 residues. CDR3 DNA: TGTGCCAGTAAGAGTGGACAGGTTGGATCACCCCTCCACTTT. Residues: CASKSGQVGSPLHF.

This chain joins TRBV5-1 and TRBJ2-3, with a tentative D call TRBD2 (6 bases). V was clipped by 3 bases and J by 5 bases, with 16 bases between them. This CDR3 has 15 amino acids. CDR1 is SGHRS and CDR2 is YFSETQ in the germline V gene. The CDR3 is CASSSLASRGDTQYF. CDR3 sequence (DNA): TGCGCCAGCAGCTCCCTAGCGAGCCGGGGAGATACGCAGTATTTT.

V usage is TRBV27 and J usage is TRBJ2-5, with 9 bases identical to TRBD2. The assigned J gene may be wrong: the sequence end matches TRBJ2-7 better. The CDR3 runs 15 residues. Per germline, CDR1 MNHEY and CDR2 SMNVEV (reference sequence). The CDR3 nucleotides are TGTGCCAGCGGCGGGGGGGCAGGCCTCACCTACGAGCAGTACTTC. It translates to CASGGGAGLTYEQYF.

This clone was recorded once. The chain combines TRBV5-6 with TRBJ2-3; TRBD2 might be the D (6 bases). The CDR3 sequence is 15 residues long. Germline CDR1 SGHDT, CDR2 YYEEEE. V was trimmed by 5 bases and J by 4 bases, leaving 17 bases between them. This chain's CDR3 is CASRPWGLSPDTQYF. CDR3 nucleotides: TGTGCCAGCAGGCCGTGGGGACTGTCTCCAGATACGCAGTATTTT.

J is TRBJ1-1 and V is TRBV5-1, with D tentatively TRBD1 (6 bases). Trimming left V 2 bases short and J 11 bases short, with 16 bases between. The length of the CDR3 is 13 residues. Looked up from germline, CDR1 is SGHRS and CDR2 is YFSETQ. The CDR3 region is CASSFRDTRGAFF. As DNA, the CDR3 is TGCGCCAGCAGCTTTCGGGACACCCGAGGGGCTTTCTTT.

J is TRBJ2-7 and V is TRBV2, with D possibly matching TRBD1 (6 bases). Trimming stripped 5 bases from V and 4 bases from J, with 9 bases between. CDR1 and CDR2 from the germline V gene are SNHLY and FYNNEI. The CDR3 runs 12 residues. CDR3 DNA sequence: TGTGCCAGCAGTTGGGGGCAGTACGAGCAGTACTTC. Translating gives CASSWGQYEQYF.

The chain uses TRBV9 and TRBJ2-5; D possibly corresponds to TRBD2 (6 bases). V dropped 4 bases and J dropped 11 bases, with 18 bases sitting between them. From germline, CDR1 is SGDLS and CDR2 YYNGEE. This CDR3 region has 13 residues. The CDR3 nucleotides read TGTGCCAGCAGCACACGCGGGGTGGGTGAGCAGTACTTC. Its translation is CASSTRGVGEQYF.

The gene calls are TRBV7-9 and TRBJ2-1, with D possibly being TRBD2 (7 bases). CDR3 length: 16 amino acids. The germline CDR1 and CDR2 sequences are SEHNR and FQNEAQ (reference sequence). Trimming left V 5 bases short and J 6 bases short, with 20 bases between. CDR3 coding DNA: TGTGCCAGCAGCCTCGAGGGGGGGTTGGGTTTCAATGAGCAGTTCTTC. It translates to CASSLEGGLGFNEQFF.

The chain couples TRBV5-1 to TRBJ2-7, with a possible D match to TRBD1 (6 bases). The CDR3 has 15 residues. The ends were cut back, 3 bases at V and 7 bases at J, with 20 bases in the middle. Germline V lookup: CDR1 SGHRS, CDR2 YFSETQ. CDR3: CASSSQGTGLEEQYF. The CDR3 region has the DNA TGCGCCAGCAGCTCGCAGGGGACGGGGTTAGAGGAGCAGTACTTC.

The rearrangement links TRBV10-1 to TRBJ2-1; 10 bases agree with TRBD1. J gave up 12 bases and V 4 bases, and 9 bases lay outside the gene matches. From germline, CDR1 is WNHNN and CDR2 SYGVQD (reference sequence). CDR3 length: 14 amino acids. CDR3 amino acids: CASSGDRGRGGQFF. The CDR3, as DNA: TGCGCCAGCAGTGGGGACAGGGGCCGGGGAGGGCAGTTCTTC.

This clone has more than one count but fewer than ten. This chain joins TRBV6-4 and TRBJ2-1; the match to TRBD2 covers 10 bases. CDR1 MRHNA and CDR2 SNTAGT come from the germline V gene. After removal of 3 bases from V and 2 bases from J, the junction contained 4 bases not matched to a gene. This CDR3 comprises 16 residues. The CDR3 DNA follows: TGTGCCAGCAGTGAACAGCGGGAGGGCCCCTACAATGAGCAGTTCTTC. The encoded protein is CASSEQREGPYNEQFF.

In its sample, this clone was seen once. The genes are TRBV19 and TRBJ2-3; 9 bases agree with TRBD1. This CDR3 has 17 amino acids. J gave up 5 bases and V 5 bases, and 14 bases lay outside the gene matches. Germline-derived CDR1 and CDR2 are LNHDA and SQIVND (reference sequence). In DNA, the CDR3 is TGTGCCAGTAGTGTCGATCCGACAGGGGGGGGCGGAGATACGCAGTATTTT. Translating it yields CASSVDPTGGGGDTQYF.

This rearrangement joins TRBV11-3 to TRBJ2-3, with D tentatively TRBD1 (5 bases). The germline gives CDR1 SGHNT, CDR2 YENEEA. The V end was cut by 3 bases, the J end by 5 bases, with 6 bases between. The CDR3 runs to 12 residues. CDR3 region: CASSLGQDTQYF. CDR3 coding DNA: TGTGCCAGCAGCTTGGGGCAAGATACGCAGTATTTT.

This clone showed up just a few times. The chain combines TRBV19 with TRBJ2-2; D perhaps matches TRBD1 (5 bases). This CDR3 has 16 residues. V was clipped by 5 bases and J by 1 base, with 14 bases between them. The germline V gene encodes CDR1 LNHDA and CDR2 SQIVND (reference sequence). The chain's CDR3 is CASSQETVMNTGELFF. The CDR3 DNA is TGTGCCAGTAGTCAAGAGACAGTAATGAACACCGGGGAGCTGTTTTTT.

The chain has TRBV6-5 and TRBJ2-5; D may be TRBD1 (5 bases). The CDR3 runs 13 residues. Germline loops: CDR1 MNHEY, CDR2 SVGAGI. Trimming left V 6 bases short and J 2 bases short, with 10 bases between. CDR3 loop: CASRRAGQETQYF. CDR3 DNA sequence: TGTGCCAGCAGAAGGGCAGGGCAAGAGACCCAGTACTTC.

The V gene is TRBV15, the J gene TRBJ1-1; D unresolved. The V gene's germline CDR1 is LNHNV and CDR2 YYDKDF (reference sequence). This CDR3 is 14 amino acids long. V gave up 0 bases and J gave up 1 base, with 6 bases separating them. The CDR3 loop is CATSRDNGNTEAFF. The CDR3 coding sequence is TGTGCCACCAGCAGAGATAACGGGAACACTGAAGCTTTCTTT.

The CDR3 DNA sequence: TGTGCCAGCAGTTCCCAGGGGCTGGGCAATCAGCCCCAGCATTTT. Translating it yields CASSSQGLGNQPQHF. This sequence joins TRBV7-2 and TRBJ1-5, with D possibly matching TRBD1 (6 bases). This CDR3 region has 15 residues. Trimming shortened V by 6 bases and J by 2 bases, and 14 bases separated the two germline ends. Germline V gives CDR1 SGHTA, CDR2 FQGNSA.

The genes are TRBV7-8 and TRBJ1-6, with 9 bases aligning to TRBD1. The CDR3 loop spans 13 amino acids. Germline V CDR1 and CDR2: SGHVS, FQNEAQ. V lost 5 bases, J lost 8 bases, and 1 base stayed unmatched. This CDR3 reads CASSGQGYSPLHF. CDR3 DNA: TGTGCCAGCAGCGGACAGGGGTATTCACCCCTCCACTTT.

Notes on this clone: At one of its ends the junction is not consistent with the germline gene, which may arise from a read error. Other DNA sequences from this sample encode an identical CDR3 as well. V usage is TRBV12-5 and J usage is TRBJ2-7; 12 positions match TRBD2. This CDR3 is built from 16 residues. From germline, CDR1 is LGHNT and CDR2 FRNRAP. CDR3 protein: CASGLVTTSGSYEQYF. The CDR3 nucleotides are TGTGCTAGTGGTTTGGTAACGACTAGCGGGAGTTACGAGCAGTATTTC.

This chain connects TRBV6-1 to TRBJ2-7; 8 bases are a match to TRBD1. The CDR3 spans 13 residues. The J segment lost 5 bases and the V segment lost 7 bases, leaving 7 bases of the junction unmatched. Per the germline V gene, CDR1 is MNHNS and CDR2 is SASEGT. The CDR3, as DNA: TGTGCCAGCATCCCGACAGGGGCAAACGAGCAGTACTTC. Amino acid sequence: CASIPTGANEQYF.

This clone was found a few times. V and J are TRBV4-1 and TRBJ1-2, with D perhaps TRBD1 (5 bases). CDR1 is MGHRA and CDR2 is YSYEKL in the germline V gene. V lost 4 bases and J 3 bases, leaving 27 bases between the germline ends. This CDR3 has 19 residues. The CDR3 bases are TGCGCCAGCAGCCGGCCCGGTCGGGGGAGGAGTGGGGCCGACTATGGCTACACCTTC. This sequence encodes CASSRPGRGRSGADYGYTF.

The rearrangement links TRBV7-2 to TRBJ1-1, with D unclear. The length of the CDR3 is 12 residues. Germline V CDR1 and CDR2: SGHTA, FQGNSA. Trimming took 3 bases from V and 2 from J, leaving 4 bases between them. The CDR3 spells CASSFINTEAFF. CDR3 nucleotide sequence: TGTGCCAGCAGCTTTATAAACACTGAAGCTTTCTTT.

The rearrangement joins TRBV6-6 to TRBJ1-1, with 8 nucleotides matching TRBD1. The V and J ends lost 3 bases and 6 bases, in that order; junction bases with no gene match: 6. The germline CDR1 and CDR2 sequences are MNHNY and SVGAGI (reference sequence). This CDR3 is built from 14 residues. CDR3 in DNA: TGTGCCAGCAGTTATGGGCAGGGGGCCCCTGAAGCTTTCTTT. As protein: CASSYGQGAPEAFF.

This sequence joins TRBV14 and TRBJ2-7; TRBD1 matches at 8 bases. CDR3 length: 14 amino acids. Trimming took 1 base from V and 6 from J; bases not matched to a gene: 5. The germline gives CDR1 SGHDN, CDR2 FVKESK. The CDR3 sequence is CASSQGTGPLEQYF. CDR3 DNA: TGTGCCAGCAGCCAAGGGACAGGGCCCCTCGAGCAGTACTTC.

The chain uses TRBV28 and TRBJ2-3; the D gene is possibly TRBD2 (6 bases). Germline V gene sequence: CDR1 MDHEN, CDR2 SYDVKM. The CDR3 totals 17 residues. V lost 7 bases, J lost 3 bases, and 23 bases lay in between. The CDR3 region is CASNLGDGTYGTDTQYF. The CDR3 bases are TGTGCCAGCAATCTGGGGGACGGGACTTATGGTACAGATACGCAGTATTTT.

The chain carries TRBV5-1 and TRBJ2-2; possible D gene TRBD2, 6 bases. The CDR3 runs 14 residues. The germline V and J ends were trimmed by 1 base and 6 bases, with 10 bases remaining between them. Germline CDR1 reads SGHRS; CDR2 reads YFSETQ. The CDR3 reads CASSLSSSAGELFF. For the CDR3, the DNA is TGCGCCAGCAGCTTGTCTTCTAGCGCCGGGGAGCTGTTTTTT.

V usage is TRBV25-1 and J usage is TRBJ1-1; D not resolved. Germline assignment: CDR1 MGHDK and CDR2 SYGVNS. V dropped 0 bases and J dropped 1 base, with 6 bases sitting between them. There are 14 residues in the CDR3. For the CDR3, the DNA is TGTGCCAGCAGTGAATACTACGGGAACACTGAAGCTTTCTTT. It specifies CASSEYYGNTEAFF.

The CDR3 loop is CASSLIGVAGSYEQYF. CDR3 nucleotide sequence: TGTGCCAGCAGTTTAATAGGGGTAGCGGGGAGCTACGAGCAGTACTTC. The chain uses TRBV27 and TRBJ2-7; 8 nucleotides agree with TRBD2. The CDR3 contains 16 residues. J gave up 3 bases and V 2 bases, and 9 bases lay outside the gene matches. The germline V gene encodes CDR1 MNHEY and CDR2 SMNVEV (reference sequence).